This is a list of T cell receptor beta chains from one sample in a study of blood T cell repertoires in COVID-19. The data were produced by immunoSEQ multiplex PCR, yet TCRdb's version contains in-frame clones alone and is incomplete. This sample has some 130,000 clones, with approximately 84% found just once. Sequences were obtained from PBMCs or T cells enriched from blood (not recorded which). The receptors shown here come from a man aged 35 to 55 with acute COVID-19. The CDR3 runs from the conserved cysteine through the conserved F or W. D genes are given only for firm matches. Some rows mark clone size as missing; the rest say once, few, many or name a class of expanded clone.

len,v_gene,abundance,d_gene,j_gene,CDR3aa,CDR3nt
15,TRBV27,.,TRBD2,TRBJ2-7,CASGMPSGAYYEQYF,TGTGCCAGCGGAATGCCTAGCGGGGCTTACTACGAGCAGTACTTC
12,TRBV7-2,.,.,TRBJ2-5,CASSLAGETQYF,TGTGCCAGCAGCTTAGCGGGCGAGACCCAGTACTTC
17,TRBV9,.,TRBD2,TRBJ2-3,CASSVAPGAGSTDTQYF,TGTGCCAGCAGCGTAGCTCCCGGAGCGGGGAGCACAGATACGCAGTATTTT
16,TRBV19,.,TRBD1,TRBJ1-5,CASSPDRAYSNQPQHF,TGTGCCAGTAGTCCGGACAGGGCCTATAGCAATCAGCCCCAGCATTTT
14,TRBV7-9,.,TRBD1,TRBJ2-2,CASRGQGAGGELFF,TGTGCCAGCAGGGGACAGGGGGCTGGCGGGGAGCTGTTTTTT
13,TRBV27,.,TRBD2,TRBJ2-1,CASSSSGSNEQFF,TGTGCCAGCAGTTCTAGCGGGAGCAATGAGCAGTTCTTC
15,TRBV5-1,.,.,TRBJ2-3,CASSLVPRAADTQYF,TGCGCCAGCAGCTTGGTTCCCAGGGCCGCAGATACGCAGTATTTT
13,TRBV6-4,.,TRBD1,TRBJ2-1,CASSVGQGGEQFF,TGTGCCAGCAGTGTGGGACAGGGCGGAGAGCAGTTCTTC
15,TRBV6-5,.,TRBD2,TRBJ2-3,CASSPGGNFGDTQYF,TGTGCCAGCAGCCCGGGAGGTAATTTTGGAGATACGCAGTATTTT
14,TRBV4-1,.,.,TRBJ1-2,CASSQETGYYGYTF,TGCGCCAGCAGCCAAGAAACAGGGTACTATGGCTACACCTTC
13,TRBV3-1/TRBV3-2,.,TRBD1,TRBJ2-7,CASSQDRTYEQYF,TGTGCCAGCAGCCAGGACAGGACCTACGAGCAGTACTTC
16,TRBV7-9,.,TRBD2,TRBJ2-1,CASSLGMGLGLNEQFF,TGTGCCAGCAGCTTAGGGATGGGACTAGGGCTCAATGAGCAGTTCTTC
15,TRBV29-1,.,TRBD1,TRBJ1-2,CSVDARTGLNYGYTF,TGCAGCGTGGACGCCCGGACAGGGCTTAACTATGGCTACACCTTC
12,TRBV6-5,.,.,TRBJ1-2,CASARGSSGYTF,TGTGCCAGCGCACGGGGATCAAGTGGCTACACCTTC
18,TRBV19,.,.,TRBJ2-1,CASSMFVGQTNSYNEQFF,TGTGCCAGTAGTATGTTTGTCGGGCAGACTAACTCCTACAATGAGCAGTTCTTC
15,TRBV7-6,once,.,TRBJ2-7,CASSFGIPPSYEQYF,TGTGCCAGCAGCTTCGGGATACCTCCCTCCTACGAGCAGTACTTC